This T cell receptor (beta chain) was found in a study of identical twins. TCRdb ran MiXCR on the 5' RACE reads and lists one entry per CDR3 protein. Of around 680,000 distinct CDR3 sequences listed, approximately 9% are singletons. Regarding this clonotype: Its antigen is unknown. At one of its ends the junction is not consistent with the germline gene, which may arise from a read error.

General study results and limits: Cross-sectional statistics, not tracking of the same donors, supported the conclusions.

The CDR3 is 16 residues long. Germline V gene lookup returns CDR1 MNHEY and CDR2 SMNVEV (reference sequence). These data also formed part of another study, on yellow fever vaccine responses in identical twins.

Sequencing was done on a sample of PBMCs. V and J are TRBV27 and TRBJ2-5, with TRBD2 identical over 9 bases. The sequence derives from a woman aged 18 to 35 in good health. In nucleotides, the CDR3 is TGTGCCAGCAGTCTATCCTCCGGGACTAGCAGCGAGACCCAGTACTTC. As protein: CASSLSSGTSSETQYF.